This entry is about one T cell receptor (beta chain). Its antigen is not identified. Participants had chemo-refractory metastatic non-small-cell lung cancer and were treated with focal radiation plus ipilimumab CTLA-4 blockade. Some clones are missing from TCRdb's copy, which holds only in-frame ones; the method was immunoSEQ multiplex PCR. The sample has tens of thousands of clones; approximately 75% are singletons. The CDR3 contains 11 residues. V lost 7 bases and J 12 bases, leaving 14 bases between the germline ends. The germline V gene encodes CDR1 SNHLY and CDR2 FYNNEI. This sample was taken from a study of radiotherapy plus CTLA-4 blockade in lung cancer. Study at large: The study recorded objective responses in roughly 20% of patients and disease control in approximately 29%.

Points from the study as a whole: Alongside interferon-beta, early blood T cell clone dynamics were reportedly the best predictor of response. There was expansion of tumor-derived TCR clones in blood after radiotherapy plus ipilimumab.

The clonotype was recovered from a human donor with non-small cell lung cancer that progressed on radiotherapy plus ipilimumab. This chain joins TRBV2 and TRBJ2-3; D tentatively reads TRBD1 or TRBD2 (6 bases each). The material sequenced was peripheral blood, taken from a patient treated with radiotherapy plus ipilimumab. CDR3 in DNA: TGTGCCAGCAACGGGGGCCAGGTCCAGTATTTT. It specifies CASNGGQVQYF.